The 17 T cell receptor beta chains reported below all come from one sample, sequenced in a study of OX40 agonist ivuxolimab in advanced cancers. Only in-frame clones appear in the TCRdb table, and some are missing; sequencing was by immunoSEQ multiplex PCR. The sample includes about 130,000 clones, about 90% seen only once; the top ten take around 0.84%. The material was CD4+ or CD8+ T cells sorted from blood, obtained in a trial of the OX40 agonist ivuxolimab. These receptors were collected from an adult with an advanced solid tumor such as melanoma, head and neck, liver or kidney cancer.

The CDR3 DNA sequence: TGCGCCAGCAGGGCTAGCGGGAGTAGTTTAGGAGAGACCCAGTACTTC. Translated, it gives CASRASGSSLGETQYF. J is TRBJ2-5 and V is TRBV10-2; 10 positions agree with TRBD2. The CDR3 has 16 residues. The V segment lost 6 bases and the J segment 4 bases; nucleotides outside the gene matches: 11. Per the germline V gene, CDR1 is WSHSY and CDR2 is SAAADI.

This chain joins TRBV7-2 and TRBJ1-1, with a tentative D call TRBD1 (5 bases). This CDR3 has 14 amino acids. Trimming shortened V by 4 bases and J by 0 bases, and 9 bases separated the two germline ends. Germline V lookup: CDR1 SGHTA, CDR2 FQGNSA. CDR3 region: CASSWGRVNTEAFF. The CDR3 nucleotides are TGTGCCAGCAGCTGGGGACGGGTGAACACTGAAGCTTTCTTT. Full variable domain (missing parts from reference TRBV7-2 and TRBJ1-1): GAGVSQSPSNKVTEKGKDVELRCDPISGHTALYWYRQSLGQGLEFLIYFQGNSAPDKSGLPSDRFSAERTGGSVSTLTIQRTQQEDSAVYLCASSWGRVNTEAFFGQGTRLTVV.

The chain combines TRBV12-5 with TRBJ1-2, with a weak D call TRBD1 (5 bases). This CDR3 comprises 13 residues. The V and J ends lost 6 bases and 12 bases respectively, with 20 bases between them. The V gene's germline CDR1 is LGHNT and CDR2 FRNRAP. The CDR3 nucleotides read TGTGCTAGTGGGACAGTATCGGGCTATGATCACACCTTC. Translation: CASGTVSGYDHTF.

The chain combines TRBV11-3 with TRBJ2-1; 11 bases are shared with TRBD2. CDR1 SGHNT and CDR2 YENEEA come from the germline V gene. Losses at the gene ends were 5 bases for V and 3 bases for J; bases not matched to a gene: 9. The CDR3 spans 17 residues. CDR3 sequence reads: CASSPRLGTSGYNEQFF. The CDR3, as DNA: TGTGCCAGCAGCCCCCGCCTGGGGACTAGCGGCTACAATGAGCAGTTCTTC.

This chain links TRBV7-9 with TRBJ2-5, with D tentatively TRBD2 (5 bases). CDR1 SEHNR and CDR2 FQNEAQ come from the germline V gene (reference sequence). The CDR3 contains 16 residues. Trimming took off 6 bases at V and 2 bases at J, with 19 bases between the two ends. The DNA for the CDR3 is TGTGCCAGCAGGCAAAAAGGTAGCGCGGCACAAGAGACCCAGTACTTC. Translation gives CASRQKGSAAQETQYF.

The chain has TRBV4-3 and TRBJ2-7, with 7 positions matching TRBD1. V was pared by 4 bases and J by 2 bases, with 8 bases of the junction left unmatched. The CDR3 totals 15 residues. Germline V gene sequence: CDR1 LGHNA, CDR2 YSLEER. CDR3 nucleotides: TGCGCCAGCAGCCTTTCCCAGGGGGTTACCTACGAGCAGTACTTC. This sequence encodes CASSLSQGVTYEQYF.

This sequence joins TRBV2 and TRBJ1-5, with TRBD1 matching 7 bases. The ends lost 10 bases at V and 4 bases at J; junction bases unmatched: 7. This CDR3 is built from 13 residues. Germline values: CDR1 SNHLY, CDR2 FYNNEI. CDR3 sequence reads: CATTGEVNQPQHF. DNA of the CDR3: TGTGCCACCACAGGGGAGGTAAATCAGCCCCAGCATTTT.

V gene TRBV7-2 combines with J gene TRBJ2-1; the D is unclear. V lost 2 bases and J lost 4, with 9 bases in between. Germline V CDR1 and CDR2: SGHTA, FQGNSA. CDR3 length: 14 amino acids. The CDR3 reads CASSLPFYYNEQFF. CDR3 DNA sequence: TGTGCCAGCAGCTTACCTTTTTATTACAATGAGCAGTTCTTC.

The chain recombines TRBV6-5 with TRBJ2-7; 10 bases fit TRBD1. CDR3 length equals 14 residues. Looked up from germline, CDR1 is MNHEY and CDR2 is SVGAGI. The trim removed 4 bases at V and 4 bases at J, leaving 4 bases unmatched. The CDR3 DNA sequence: TGTGCCAGCAGTTCGACAGGGGGCGGGTACGAGCAGTACTTC. This translates into CASSSTGGGYEQYF.

Written as DNA, the CDR3 is TGCGCCAGCAGCCCTACACAGGGTTCCGCGACTGAAGCTTTCTTT. Residues: CASSPTQGSATEAFF. This chain uses TRBV4-1 with TRBJ1-1; D is possibly TRBD1 (6 bases). V was shortened by 4 bases and J by 5 bases, with 17 bases between the two germline ends. Germline-derived CDR1 and CDR2 are MGHRA and YSYEKL. The CDR3 runs to 15 residues.

This chain uses TRBV7-6 with TRBJ1-2; 12 bases are a match to TRBD1. The germline V gene encodes CDR1 SGHVS and CDR2 FNYEAQ. V trimming: 5 bases; J trimming: 7 bases; junction bases outside the gene matches: 8. The CDR3 is made up of 15 amino acids. CDR3 region: CASSAGTGGITGYTF. CDR3 DNA: TGTGCCAGCAGCGCCGGGACAGGGGGCATCACTGGCTACACCTTC.

The chain couples TRBV9 to TRBJ1-3; D is perhaps TRBD1 (6 bases). V was trimmed by 0 bases and J by 6 bases, leaving 16 bases between them. The germline V gene encodes CDR1 SGDLS and CDR2 YYNGEE. This CDR3 is 16 amino acids long. The CDR3 nucleotides are TGTGCCAGCAGCGTAGACTTAACAGGGTTTGAAAACACCATATATTTT. Its translation is CASSVDLTGFENTIYF.

The chain has TRBV6-5 and TRBJ2-3, with 7 bases matching TRBD1. Germline V gene sequence: CDR1 MNHEY, CDR2 SVGAGI. Germline trimming cut 4 bases from V and 4 bases from J; bases unmatched to any gene: 5. The CDR3 loop spans 14 amino acids. This CDR3 is CASSSLQGPDTQYF. CDR3 coding DNA: TGTGCCAGCAGTTCCTTACAGGGGCCAGATACGCAGTATTTT.

The chain links TRBV19 to TRBJ2-7, with 10 bases lining up with TRBD2. The J segment lost 5 bases and the V segment lost 4 bases, leaving 14 bases of the junction unmatched. Germline V gene lookup returns CDR1 LNHDA and CDR2 SQIVND (reference sequence). CDR3 length: 17 amino acids. CDR3 amino acids: CASSNVTSGPTGDEQYF. The CDR3 DNA reads TGTGCCAGTAGTAACGTGACTAGCGGGCCAACGGGAGACGAGCAGTACTTC. Full variable domain (remainder filled in from reference TRBV19 and TRBJ2-7): DGGITQSPKYLFRKEGQNVTLSCEQNLNHDAMYWYRQDPGQGLRLIYYSQIVNDFQKGDIAEGYSVSREKKESFPLTVTSAQKNPTAFYLCASSNVTSGPTGDEQYFGPGTRLTVT.

V is TRBV11-1 and J is TRBJ1-1, with D unclear. Trimming cost V 1 base and J 0 bases, with 3 bases left between them. CDR1 and CDR2 (germline): SGHAT, FQDESV (reference sequence). This CDR3 region has 13 residues. Here the CDR3 reads CASSLEVNTEAFF. The CDR3 DNA reads TGTGCCAGCAGCTTAGAAGTGAACACTGAAGCTTTCTTT.

The rearrangement links TRBV4-2 to TRBJ2-3, with 11 bases fitting TRBD2. Per germline, CDR1 LGHNA and CDR2 YNFKEQ. Trimming took 1 base from V and 1 from J; bases not matched to a gene: 7. This CDR3 has 18 residues. The CDR3: CASSQGGSGRAGTDTQYF. CDR3 in DNA: TGTGCCAGCAGCCAAGGTGGTAGCGGGAGGGCCGGCACAGATACGCAGTATTTT.

The chain carries TRBV21-1 and TRBJ1-5; TRBD1, the table's D call, was not compared with the DNA. TRBV21-1 is a pseudogene locus. There are 17 residues in the CDR3. The CDR3 here is CASSPRDRGTRNQPQHF. Here the CDR3 DNA reads TGTGCCAGCAGCCCCCGGGACAGGGGAACGCGAAATCAGCCCCAGCATTTT.